The 17 T cell receptor beta chains presented below share a single source sample, sequenced in a study of T-cell memory formation after mild COVID-19. TCRdb ran MiXCR on the 5' RACE reads and lists one entry per CDR3 protein. The sample consists of about 340,000 distinct CDR3 sequences, under 15% of them appearing once. The specimen was PBMCs or a T cell subset sorted from them (not recorded which). These receptors were obtained from a man between 18 and 29 years old who had mild COVID-19 (a few samples of this study predate the infection). Cell type and time point are not known.

This clonotype appeared a few times. This chain links TRBV11-2 with TRBJ2-3; 9 nucleotides agree with TRBD2. Germline assignment: CDR1 SGHAT and CDR2 FQNNGV. The V gene end was trimmed by 5 bases and the J gene end by 5 bases; junction bases not matched to a gene: 8. The CDR3 totals 15 residues. CDR3 coding DNA: TGTGCCAGCAGCGCAGGGCGGGGGGGCCTAGATACGCAGTATTTT. Encoded protein: CASSAGRGGLDTQYF. Drawing the rest from reference TRBV11-2 and TRBJ2-3, the complete variable domain is EAGVAQSPRYKIIEKRQSVAFWCNPISGHATLYWYQQILGQGPKLLIQFQNNGVVDDSQLPKDRFSAERLKGVDSTLKIQPAKLEDSAVYLCASSAGRGGLDTQYFGPGTRLTVL.

This sequence joins TRBV10-3 and TRBJ2-3; TRBD1 might be the D (5 bases). From germline, CDR1 is ENHRY and CDR2 SYGVKD. This CDR3 spans 15 amino acids. With 2 bases removed from V and 0 bases from J, the gap between germline ends came to 9 bases. CDR3 amino acids: CAISERRQSTDTQYF. The CDR3, as DNA: TGTGCCATCAGTGAGCGGAGACAGAGCACAGATACGCAGTATTTT.

This clonotype was picked up a small number of times. This chain connects TRBV10-2 to TRBJ1-1, with D perhaps matching TRBD1 (5 bases). Per the germline V gene, CDR1 is WSHSY and CDR2 is SAAADI. CDR3 length: 12 residues. The V gene lost 6 bases and the J gene lost 1 base, with 6 bases spanning the gap. CDR3 amino acids: CASRTENTEAFF. The DNA of the CDR3 is TGCGCCAGCAGGACAGAGAACACTGAAGCTTTCTTT.

This chain uses TRBV7-2 with TRBJ2-1; TRBD2 is a possible D gene (5 bases). CDR1 SGHTA and CDR2 FQGNSA come from the germline V gene. The length of the CDR3 is 15 residues. V lost 1 base and J 2 bases, leaving 9 bases between the germline ends. The CDR3 region has the DNA TGTGCCAGCAGCTTAGAGCGGAGGACCTACAATGAGCAGTTCTTC. Its protein is CASSLERRTYNEQFF.

This clonotype was counted between two and nine times. The V and J genes are TRBV10-1 and TRBJ2-6, with D unclear. The CDR3 has 19 residues. Germline V gene sequence: CDR1 WNHNN, CDR2 SYGVQD (reference sequence). Trimming stripped 3 bases from V and 0 bases from J, with 18 bases between. CDR3: CASSESIGPTISGANVLTF. The DNA for the CDR3 is TGCGCCAGCAGTGAATCCATAGGACCTACGATCTCTGGGGCCAACGTCCTGACTTTC.

This clonotype was seen a handful of times. The chain has TRBV5-1 and TRBJ2-2; D is unclear. Looked up from germline, CDR1 is SGHRS and CDR2 is YFSETQ. V gave up 0 bases and J gave up 1 base, with 4 bases separating them. CDR3 length equals 14 residues. CDR3 loop: CASSLGMNTGELFF. CDR3 DNA sequence: TGCGCCAGCAGCTTGGGAATGAACACCGGGGAGCTGTTTTTT.

This clonotype was seen only a few times. The chain joins TRBV12-5 to TRBJ2-3, with 10 bases identical to TRBD2. CDR1 is LGHNT, CDR2 FRNRAP, per germline. This CDR3 region has 16 residues. With 5 bases clipped from V and 3 bases from J, the junction kept 8 bases outside the gene matches. The CDR3 spells CASGTSLAGVTDTQYF. Written as DNA, the CDR3 is TGTGCTAGTGGTACCTCCCTAGCGGGGGTTACAGATACGCAGTATTTT.

The J gene is TRBJ1-2, the V gene TRBV7-3, with D unclear. Looked up from germline, CDR1 is SGHTA and CDR2 is FQGTGA. V was shortened by 5 bases and J by 2 bases, with 15 bases between the two germline ends. The CDR3 sequence is 15 residues long. The CDR3: CASSLGRPQNYGYTF. CDR3 in DNA: TGTGCCAGCAGCCTTGGTCGCCCCCAAAACTATGGCTACACCTTC.

The table lists this clonotype with a few counts. The V gene is TRBV4-1, the J gene TRBJ1-1; the match to TRBD1 covers 7 bases. Trimming removed 1 base from V and 1 base from J; junction bases left unmatched: 3. The V gene's germline CDR1 is MGHRA and CDR2 YSYEKL. The CDR3 length is 15 residues. CDR3 protein: CASSQVDRENTEAFF. The CDR3 DNA follows: TGCGCCAGCAGCCAAGTCGACAGGGAGAACACTGAAGCTTTCTTT.

This clonotype showed up just a few times. The V and J genes are TRBV20-1 and TRBJ1-6; D possibly corresponds to TRBD1 (6 bases). Germline V gives CDR1 DFQATT, CDR2 SNEGSKA (reference sequence). There are 14 residues in the CDR3. The V and J ends lost 2 bases and 9 bases respectively, with 14 bases between them. The CDR3 sequence: CSARNRDGISPLHF. The CDR3 nucleotides are TGCAGTGCTAGAAACAGGGACGGGATTTCACCCCTCCACTTT.

The chain uses TRBV5-1 and TRBJ2-2, with D maybe TRBD2 (6 bases). Deletions cut 6 bases from V and 1 base from J, with 10 bases between. Germline V CDR1 and CDR2: SGHRS, YFSETQ. CDR3 length: 14 amino acids. The CDR3 loop reads CASTGTLNTGELFF. The CDR3 bases are TGCGCCAGCACCGGGACTTTGAACACCGGGGAGCTGTTTTTT.

This clonotype was observed at least ten times. The rearrangement uses TRBV15 and TRBJ1-5; D is ambiguous. V dropped 0 bases and J dropped 3 bases, with 9 bases sitting between them. CDR1 LNHNV and CDR2 YYDKDF come from the germline V gene (reference sequence). The CDR3 covers 15 residues. CDR3 bases: TGTGCCACCAGCAGAGATTTGCAGGTCAATCAGCCCCAGCATTTT. This sequence encodes CATSRDLQVNQPQHF.

J is TRBJ1-2 and V is TRBV6-6; D is uncertain. CDR1 and CDR2 (germline): MNHNY, SVGAGI (reference sequence). The CDR3 consists of 13 residues. V was shortened by 2 bases and J by 6 bases, with 10 bases between the two germline ends. The CDR3: CASSYSSWDGYTF. The CDR3 DNA follows: TGTGCCAGCAGTTACAGCTCGTGGGATGGCTACACCTTC.

The V call is TRBV7-2, the J call TRBJ2-5; 8 bases are shared with TRBD1. CDR1 and CDR2 (germline): SGHTA, FQGNSA. The J segment lost 1 base and the V segment lost 2 bases, leaving 9 bases of the junction unmatched. CDR3 size: 17 residues. The CDR3 reads CASSLSPGQDAQETQYF. CDR3 DNA: TGTGCCAGCAGCTTATCACCGGGACAGGACGCCCAAGAGACCCAGTACTTC.

The chain recombines TRBV9 with TRBJ1-6, with 10 bases identical to TRBD1. Trimming took 2 bases from V and 4 from J; bases not matched to a gene: 0. The CDR3 is made up of 15 amino acids. From germline, CDR1 is SGDLS and CDR2 YYNGEE. CDR3 residues: CASSVGQGYNSPLHF. The CDR3 DNA reads TGTGCCAGCAGCGTGGGACAGGGGTATAATTCACCCCTCCACTTT.

In this sample, this clonotype turned up a few times. The chain links TRBV7-8 to TRBJ2-7; unclear D gene. Germline V gene data show CDR1 as SGHVS and CDR2 as FQNEAQ. Trimming pared 3 bases from V and 3 bases from J, leaving 18 bases between. This CDR3 has 16 amino acids. This chain's CDR3 is CASSLSHGLLGYEQYF. The CDR3 coding sequence is TGTGCCAGCAGCTTGAGCCATGGATTACTTGGCTACGAGCAGTACTTC.

The J gene is TRBJ2-3, the V gene TRBV7-6, with TRBD2 matching over 12 bases. Germline values: CDR1 SGHVS, CDR2 FNYEAQ. CDR3 length: 18 amino acids. The junction had 9 bases not matched to a gene; V was cut back by 5 bases and J by 0 bases. The CDR3 sequence: CASSLRTSGATSTDTQYF. CDR3 nucleotides: TGTGCCAGCAGCCTCCGGACTAGCGGGGCTACTAGCACAGATACGCAGTATTTT.